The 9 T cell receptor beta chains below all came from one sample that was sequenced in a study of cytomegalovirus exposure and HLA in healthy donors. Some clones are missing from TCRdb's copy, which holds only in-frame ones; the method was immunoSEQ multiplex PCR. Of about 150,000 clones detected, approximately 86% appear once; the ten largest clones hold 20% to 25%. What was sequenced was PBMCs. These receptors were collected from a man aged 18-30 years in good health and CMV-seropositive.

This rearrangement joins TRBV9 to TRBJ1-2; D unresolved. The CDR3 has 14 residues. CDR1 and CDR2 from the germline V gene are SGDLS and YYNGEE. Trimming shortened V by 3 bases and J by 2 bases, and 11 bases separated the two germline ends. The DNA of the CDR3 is TGTGCCAGCAGCGCTGGAGGACTGAACTATGGCTACACCTTC. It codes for CASSAGGLNYGYTF.

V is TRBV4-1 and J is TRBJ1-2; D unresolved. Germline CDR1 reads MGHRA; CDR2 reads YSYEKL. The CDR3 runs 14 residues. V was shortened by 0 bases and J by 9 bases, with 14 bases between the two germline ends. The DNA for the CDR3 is TGCGCCAGCAGCCAAGAACGTCGGGAAGAGAGCTACACCTTC. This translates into CASSQERREESYTF.

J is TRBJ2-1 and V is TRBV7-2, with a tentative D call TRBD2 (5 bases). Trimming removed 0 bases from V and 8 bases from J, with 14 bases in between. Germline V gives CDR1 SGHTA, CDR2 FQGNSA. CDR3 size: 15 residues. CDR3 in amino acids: CASSLARAGVDEQFF. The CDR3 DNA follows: TGTGCCAGCAGCTTAGCGAGGGCAGGAGTTGATGAGCAGTTCTTC.

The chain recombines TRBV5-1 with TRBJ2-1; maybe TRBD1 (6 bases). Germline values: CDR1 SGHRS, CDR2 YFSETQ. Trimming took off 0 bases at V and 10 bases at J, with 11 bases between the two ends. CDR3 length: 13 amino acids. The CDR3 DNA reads TGCGCCAGCAGCTTGGACAGGGTTCGGGAGCAGTTCTTC. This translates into CASSLDRVREQFF.

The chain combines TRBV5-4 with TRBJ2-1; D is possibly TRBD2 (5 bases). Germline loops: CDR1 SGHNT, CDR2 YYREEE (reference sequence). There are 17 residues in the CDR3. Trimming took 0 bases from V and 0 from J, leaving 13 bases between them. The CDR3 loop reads CASSLEGSPGSYNEQFF. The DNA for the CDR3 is TGTGCCAGCAGCTTGGAAGGGAGCCCAGGCTCCTACAATGAGCAGTTCTTC.

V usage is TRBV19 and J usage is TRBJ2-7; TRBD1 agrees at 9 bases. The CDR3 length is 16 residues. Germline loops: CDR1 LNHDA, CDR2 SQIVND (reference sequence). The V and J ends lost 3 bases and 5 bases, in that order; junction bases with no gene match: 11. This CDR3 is CASSISGGTGMNEQYF. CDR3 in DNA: TGTGCCAGTAGTATTAGTGGCGGGACAGGGATGAACGAGCAGTACTTC.

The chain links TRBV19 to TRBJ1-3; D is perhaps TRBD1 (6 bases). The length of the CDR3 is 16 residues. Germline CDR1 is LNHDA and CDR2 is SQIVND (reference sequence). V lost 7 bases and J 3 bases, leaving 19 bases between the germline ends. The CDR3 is CASTPGQRLVGNTIYF. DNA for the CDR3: TGTGCCAGTACCCCCGGACAGCGACTCGTTGGAAACACCATATATTTT.

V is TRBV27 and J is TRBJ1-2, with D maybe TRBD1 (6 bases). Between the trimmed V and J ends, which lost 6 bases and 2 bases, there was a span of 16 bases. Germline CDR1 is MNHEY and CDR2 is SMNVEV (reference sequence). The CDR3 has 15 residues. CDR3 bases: TGTGCCAGCAGCCGGACTCCTACAGGGAACTATGGCTACACCTTC. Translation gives CASSRTPTGNYGYTF.

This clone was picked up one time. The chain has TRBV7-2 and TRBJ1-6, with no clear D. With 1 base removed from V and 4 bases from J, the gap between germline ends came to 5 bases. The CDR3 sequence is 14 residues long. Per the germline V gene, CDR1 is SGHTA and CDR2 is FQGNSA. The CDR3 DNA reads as TGTGCCAGCAGCTTAGGAGGGTATAATTCACCCCTCCACTTT. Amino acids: CASSLGGYNSPLHF. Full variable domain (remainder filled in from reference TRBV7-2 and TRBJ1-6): GAGVSQSPSNKVTEKGKDVELRCDPISGHTALYWYRQSLGQGLEFLIYFQGNSAPDKSGLPSDRFSAERTGGSVSTLTIQRTQQEDSAVYLCASSLGGYNSPLHFGNGTRLTVT.